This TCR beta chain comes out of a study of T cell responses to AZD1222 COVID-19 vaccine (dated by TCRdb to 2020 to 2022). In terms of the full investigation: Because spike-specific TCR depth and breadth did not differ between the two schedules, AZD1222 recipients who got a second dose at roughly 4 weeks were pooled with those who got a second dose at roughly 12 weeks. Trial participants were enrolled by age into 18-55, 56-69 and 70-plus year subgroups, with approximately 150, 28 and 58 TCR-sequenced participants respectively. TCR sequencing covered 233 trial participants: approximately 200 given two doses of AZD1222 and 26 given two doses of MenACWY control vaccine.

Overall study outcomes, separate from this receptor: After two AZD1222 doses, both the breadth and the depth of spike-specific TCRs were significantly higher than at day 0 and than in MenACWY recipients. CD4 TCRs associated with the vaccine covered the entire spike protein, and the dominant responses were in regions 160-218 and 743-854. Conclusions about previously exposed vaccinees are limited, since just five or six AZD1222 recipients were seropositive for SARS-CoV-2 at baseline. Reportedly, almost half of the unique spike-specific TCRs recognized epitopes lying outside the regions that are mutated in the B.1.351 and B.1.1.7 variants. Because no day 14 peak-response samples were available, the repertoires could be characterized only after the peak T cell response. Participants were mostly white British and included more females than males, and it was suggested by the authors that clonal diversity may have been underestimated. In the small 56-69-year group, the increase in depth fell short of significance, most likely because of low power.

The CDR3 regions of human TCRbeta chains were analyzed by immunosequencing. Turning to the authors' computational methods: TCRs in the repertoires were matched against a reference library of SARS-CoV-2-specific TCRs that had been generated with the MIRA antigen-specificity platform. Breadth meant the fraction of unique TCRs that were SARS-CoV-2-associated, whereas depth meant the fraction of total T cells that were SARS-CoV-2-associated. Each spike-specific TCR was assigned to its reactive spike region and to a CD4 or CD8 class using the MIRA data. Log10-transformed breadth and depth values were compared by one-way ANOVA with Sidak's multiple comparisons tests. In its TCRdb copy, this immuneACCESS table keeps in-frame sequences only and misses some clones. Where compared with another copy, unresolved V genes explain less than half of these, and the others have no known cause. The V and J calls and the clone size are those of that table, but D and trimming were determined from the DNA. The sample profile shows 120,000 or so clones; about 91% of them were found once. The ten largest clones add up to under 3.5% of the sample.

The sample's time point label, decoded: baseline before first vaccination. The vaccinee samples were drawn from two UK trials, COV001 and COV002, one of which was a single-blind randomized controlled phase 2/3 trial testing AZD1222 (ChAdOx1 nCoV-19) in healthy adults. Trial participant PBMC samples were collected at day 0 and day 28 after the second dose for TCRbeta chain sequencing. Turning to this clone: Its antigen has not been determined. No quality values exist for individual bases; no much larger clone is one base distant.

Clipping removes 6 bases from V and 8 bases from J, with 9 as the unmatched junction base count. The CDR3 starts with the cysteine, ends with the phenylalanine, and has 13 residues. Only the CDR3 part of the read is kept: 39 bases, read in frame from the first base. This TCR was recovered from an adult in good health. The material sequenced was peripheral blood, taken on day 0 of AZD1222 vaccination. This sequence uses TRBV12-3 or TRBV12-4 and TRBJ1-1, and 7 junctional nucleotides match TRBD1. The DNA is TGTGCCAGCAGAGAAGGGGGCCCCAGAGAAGCTTTCTTT. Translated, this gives CASREGGPREAFF.